This T cell receptor (beta chain) originates from a study of control samples from healthy donors and cancer patients. Measured with immunoSEQ multiplex PCR; TCRdb has only the in-frame clones, and not every one. This sample yields some 120,000 clones, of which 85% to 95% are seen a single time; 1.7% belongs to the top ten. CDR1 is SQVTM and CDR2 is ANQGSEA in the germline V gene. This CDR3 has 16 amino acids. The V and J ends lost 3 bases and 0 bases, in that order; junction bases with no gene match: 5. The chain links TRBV29-1 to TRBJ2-1, with 10 bases matching TRBD2. The sequenced sample was PBMCs. The TCR was taken from a man aged 45-65 years with head and neck cancer. The CDR3 DNA reads as TGCAGCGTTGATAAGCGGGGGGGTACCTCCTACAATGAGCAGTTCTTC. This codes for CSVDKRGGTSYNEQFF.